This TCR beta chain comes out of a study of OX40 agonist ivuxolimab in advanced cancers. For the study at large: Every 2 weeks, patients received ivuxolimab intravenously, dosed at 0.01 to 10 mg/kg. Males comprised 82.7% of the group, whose mean age was roughly 64 years (range about 20 to 79).

The germline gives CDR1 MNHEY, CDR2 SVGAGI. CDR3 size: 15 residues. Trimming took 6 bases from V and 6 from J; bases not matched to a gene: 6. Some clones are missing from TCRdb's copy, which holds only in-frame ones; the method was immunoSEQ multiplex PCR. The data hold roughly 68,000 clones, with 80% to 90% observed a single time. This TCR was sampled from an adult with an advanced solid tumor such as melanoma, head and neck, liver or kidney cancer. This specimen was CD4+ or CD8+ T cells sorted from blood, taken in a trial of the OX40 agonist ivuxolimab. The chain joins TRBV6-5 to TRBJ1-6; TRBD1 aligns across 9 bases. The CDR3 DNA reads TGTGCCAGCAGGATACAGGGGGCAGTTAATTCACCCCTCCACTTT. Translation: CASRIQGAVNSPLHF.